What follows are 5 T cell receptor beta chains derived from one specimen sequenced in a study of control samples from healthy donors and cancer patients. Some clones are missing from TCRdb's copy, which holds only in-frame ones; the method was immunoSEQ multiplex PCR. The profile covers roughly 83,000 clones, with roughly 82% appearing a single time and about 9.8% taken by the ten largest. Sequences were obtained from blood. The receptors derive from a woman aged 60-75 years in good health.

This CDR3 is CASSIQNSGANVLTF. DNA of the CDR3: TGTGCCAGTAGTATTCAGAACTCTGGGGCCAACGTCCTGACTTTC. The chain is built from TRBV19 and TRBJ2-6; the D is unclear. The CDR3 has 15 amino acids. CDR1 and CDR2 from the germline V gene are LNHDA and SQIVND (reference sequence). V was trimmed by 3 bases and J by 0 bases, leaving 6 bases between them.

The chain links TRBV11-2 to TRBJ2-7; 11 positions agree with TRBD2. J gave up 0 bases and V 2 bases, and 0 bases lay outside the gene matches. CDR1 and CDR2 from the germline V gene are SGHAT and FQNNGV. This CDR3 is built from 15 residues. The CDR3 coding sequence is TGTGCCAGCAGCTTACTAGCGGGAGGCTCCTACGAGCAGTACTTC. Translated, it gives CASSLLAGGSYEQYF.

To note about this clone: The same CDR3 arises from other DNA sequences in this sample as well. The chain uses TRBV12-3 or TRBV12-4 and TRBJ2-3; D not resolved. CDR3 size: 12 residues. The germline V and J ends were trimmed by 3 bases and 5 bases, with 6 bases remaining between them. CDR3 amino acids: CASSFRGDTQYF. Here the CDR3 DNA reads TGTGCCAGCAGTTTTCGCGGAGATACGCAGTATTTT.

This clone showed up just once. This chain connects TRBV18 to TRBJ2-5; 11 nucleotides align to TRBD2. CDR1 and CDR2 (germline): KGHSH, LQKENI. Trimming at V came to 3 bases and at J to 7 bases, leaving 10 bases not matched to a gene. There are 16 residues in the CDR3. The CDR3 region is CASSPGLAGGVVTQYF. The CDR3 nucleotides are TGTGCCAGCTCACCCGGTCTAGCGGGAGGAGTGGTGACCCAGTACTTC.

The rearrangement joins TRBV28 to TRBJ1-6; TRBD1 agrees at 9 bases. J gave up 7 bases and V 6 bases, and 7 bases lay outside the gene matches. CDR1 and CDR2 from the germline V gene are MDHEN and SYDVKM. The CDR3 spans 15 residues. In nucleotides, the CDR3 is TGTGCCAGCAGGGCACAGGGGGCGCGGAATTCACCCCTCCACTTT. It is translated as CASRAQGARNSPLHF. Drawing the rest from reference TRBV28 and TRBJ1-6, the complete variable domain is DVKVTQSSRYLVKRTGEKVFLECVQDMDHENMFWYRQDPGLGLRLIYFSYDVKMKEKGDIPEGYSVSREKKERFSLILESASTNQTSMYLCASRAQGARNSPLHFGNGTRLTVT.